Here is one TCR beta chain with its context. cDNA came from approximately 0.5 to 1 ug RNA primed by random hexamers. The TCR beta CDR3 was amplified by immunoSEQ multiplex PCR across 54 Vbeta, 13 Jbeta. TCRdb independently ran MiXCR on the immunoSEQ multiplex PCR reads; one entry per CDR3 protein. Of fewer than 150,000 distinct CDR3 sequences in the sample, about 90% were seen once. TEMRA cells were FACS-enriched, with CD8+ and CD4+ T cells isolated negatively. The data are from a study of CD8 T cells in Susac syndrome. The V end lost 1 base, the J end lost 0 bases, and 6 bases lay between the germline ends. Germline lookup yields CDR1 MDHEN and CDR2 SYDVKM. The CDR3 totals 14 residues.

J is TRBJ1-1 and V is TRBV28; D not resolved. The receptor comes from a human donor with multiple sclerosis. Sequences were obtained from CD8+ T cells from PBMCs. The CDR3: CASSLSPMNTEAFF. The CDR3, as DNA: TGTGCCAGCAGTTTATCCCCTATGAACACTGAAGCTTTCTTT.